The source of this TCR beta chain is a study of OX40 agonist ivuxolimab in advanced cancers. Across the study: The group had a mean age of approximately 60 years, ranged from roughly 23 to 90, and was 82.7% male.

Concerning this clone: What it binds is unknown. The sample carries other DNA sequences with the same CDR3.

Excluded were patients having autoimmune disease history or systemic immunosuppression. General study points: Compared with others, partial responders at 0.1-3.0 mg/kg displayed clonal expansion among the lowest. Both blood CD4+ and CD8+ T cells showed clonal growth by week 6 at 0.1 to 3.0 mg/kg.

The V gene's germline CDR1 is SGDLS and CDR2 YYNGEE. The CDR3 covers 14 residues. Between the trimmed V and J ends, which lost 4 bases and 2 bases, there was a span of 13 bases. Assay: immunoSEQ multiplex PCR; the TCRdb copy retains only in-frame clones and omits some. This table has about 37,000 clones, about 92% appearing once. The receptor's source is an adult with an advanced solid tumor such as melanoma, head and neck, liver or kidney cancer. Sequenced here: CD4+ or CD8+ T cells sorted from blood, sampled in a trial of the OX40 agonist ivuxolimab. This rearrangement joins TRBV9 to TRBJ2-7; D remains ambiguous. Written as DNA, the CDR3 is TGTGCCAGCAGCCCCAGGCTAGTCGCCTACGAGCAGTACTTC. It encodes CASSPRLVAYEQYF. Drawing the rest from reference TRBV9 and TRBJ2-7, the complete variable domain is DSGVTQTPKHLITATGQRVTLRCSPRSGDLSVYWYQQSLDQGLQFLIQYYNGEERAKGNILERFSAQQFPDLHSELNLSSLELGDSALYFCASSPRLVAYEQYFGPGTRLTVT.